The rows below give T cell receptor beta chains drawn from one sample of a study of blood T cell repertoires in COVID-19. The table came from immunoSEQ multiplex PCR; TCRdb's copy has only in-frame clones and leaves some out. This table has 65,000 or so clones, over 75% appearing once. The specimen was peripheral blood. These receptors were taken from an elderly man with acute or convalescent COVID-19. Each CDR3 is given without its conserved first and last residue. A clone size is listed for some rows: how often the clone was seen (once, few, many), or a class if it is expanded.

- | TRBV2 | ASSESLAGFNEQY
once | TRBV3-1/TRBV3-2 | ASRRQGGTEAF
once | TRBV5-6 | ASSFTGGIADTQY
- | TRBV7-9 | ASTQRTGTDGYT
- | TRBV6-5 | ASSYSGQGHNSPLH
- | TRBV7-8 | ASSGLPGGRGGREQF
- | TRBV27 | ASSPWDRGGNYGYT
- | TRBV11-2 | ASSLGTGSSYEQY
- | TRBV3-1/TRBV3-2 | ASSRLGHGETQY
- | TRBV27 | ASSPYGAQETQY
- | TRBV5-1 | ASSLAGYENTEAF
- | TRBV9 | ASSANSGFQNTEAF
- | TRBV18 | ASSLGLTYEQY
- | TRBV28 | ASSQAQPQH
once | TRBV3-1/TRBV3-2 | ASSHGPGVNYNEQF
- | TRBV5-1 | ASSSVAGVNTGELF
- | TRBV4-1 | ASSRVTTGAPLKAD
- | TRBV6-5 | ASYETGLLETQY